This TCR beta chain was observed in a study of cytomegalovirus exposure and HLA in healthy donors. Study results and caveats: Presence/absence results assume similar sequencing depth per donor, which may not hold. CMV antigen specificity was confirmed in vitro for a few CMV-associated chains.

This clone was detected only a few times. What it recognizes is unknown. 60 Vbeta and 13 Jbeta primers were used in PCR. This table comes from immunoSEQ multiplex PCR, and its TCRdb copy is limited to in-frame clones, with some not included. The top ten hold more than 9% of the sample, which has about 140,000 clones, 65% to 70% seen once. The V end was cut by 5 bases, the J end by 4 bases, with 12 bases between. CDR3 length: 14 amino acids. Germline CDR1 SGHAT, CDR2 FQNNGV. The receptor was derived from a man aged 25-45 years in good health and CMV-seropositive. The chain has TRBV11-2 and TRBJ1-3; D possibly corresponds to TRBD1 (6 bases). Sequencing used PBMCs. CDR3 sequence reads: CASSETGSGNTIYF. The CDR3, as DNA: TGTGCCAGCAGCGAAACAGGGTCCGGAAACACCATATATTTT.